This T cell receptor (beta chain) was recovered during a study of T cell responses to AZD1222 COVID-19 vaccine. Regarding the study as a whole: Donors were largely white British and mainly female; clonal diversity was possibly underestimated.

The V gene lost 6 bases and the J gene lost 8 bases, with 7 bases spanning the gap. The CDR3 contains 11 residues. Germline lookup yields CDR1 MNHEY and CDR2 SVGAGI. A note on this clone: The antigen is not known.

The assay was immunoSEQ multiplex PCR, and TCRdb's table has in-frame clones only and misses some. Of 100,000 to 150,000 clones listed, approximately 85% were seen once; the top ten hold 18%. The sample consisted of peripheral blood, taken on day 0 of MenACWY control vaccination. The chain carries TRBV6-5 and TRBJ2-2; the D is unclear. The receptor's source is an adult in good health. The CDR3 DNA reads TGTGCCAGCAGAGGTTTAGGGGAGCTGTTTTTT. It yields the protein CASRGLGELFF.